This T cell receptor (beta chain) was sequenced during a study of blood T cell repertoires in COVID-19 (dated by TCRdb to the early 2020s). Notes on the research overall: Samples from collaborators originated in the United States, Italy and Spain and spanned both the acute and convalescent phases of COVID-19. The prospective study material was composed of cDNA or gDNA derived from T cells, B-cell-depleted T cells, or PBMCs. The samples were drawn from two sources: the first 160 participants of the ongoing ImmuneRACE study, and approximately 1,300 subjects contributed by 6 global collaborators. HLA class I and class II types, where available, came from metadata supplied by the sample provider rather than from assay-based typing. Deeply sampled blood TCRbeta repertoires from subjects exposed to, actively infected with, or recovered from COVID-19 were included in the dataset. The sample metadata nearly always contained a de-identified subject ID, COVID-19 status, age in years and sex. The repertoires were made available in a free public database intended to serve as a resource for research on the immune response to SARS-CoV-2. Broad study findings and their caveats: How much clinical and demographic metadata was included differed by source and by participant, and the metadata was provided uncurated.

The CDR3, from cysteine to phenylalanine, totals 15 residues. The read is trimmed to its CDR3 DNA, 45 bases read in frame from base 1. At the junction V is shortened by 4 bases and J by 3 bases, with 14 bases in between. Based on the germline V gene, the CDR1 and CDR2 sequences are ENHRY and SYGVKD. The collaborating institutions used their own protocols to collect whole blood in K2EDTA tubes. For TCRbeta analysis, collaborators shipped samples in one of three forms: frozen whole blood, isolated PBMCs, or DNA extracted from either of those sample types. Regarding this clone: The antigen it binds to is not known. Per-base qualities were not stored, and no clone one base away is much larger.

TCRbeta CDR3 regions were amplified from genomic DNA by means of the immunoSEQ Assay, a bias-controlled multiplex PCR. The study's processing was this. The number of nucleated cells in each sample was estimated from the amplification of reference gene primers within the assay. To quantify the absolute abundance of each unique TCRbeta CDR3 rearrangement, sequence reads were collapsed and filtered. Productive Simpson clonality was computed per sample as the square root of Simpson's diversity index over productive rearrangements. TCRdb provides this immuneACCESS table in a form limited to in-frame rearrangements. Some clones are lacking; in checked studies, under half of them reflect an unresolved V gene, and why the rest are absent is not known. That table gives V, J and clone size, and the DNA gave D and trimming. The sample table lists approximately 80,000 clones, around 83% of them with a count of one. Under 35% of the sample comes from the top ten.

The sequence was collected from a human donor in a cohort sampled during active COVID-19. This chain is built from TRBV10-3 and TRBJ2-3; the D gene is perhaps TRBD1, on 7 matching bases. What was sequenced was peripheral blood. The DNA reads TGTGCCATCAGTGCAAGCAGGGGGGAGACAGATACGCAGTATTTT. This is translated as CAISASRGETDTQYF.